This passage covers 28 T cell receptor beta chains from one sample sequenced in a study of blood T cell repertoires in COVID-19. Sequencing used immunoSEQ multiplex PCR; TCRdb keeps in-frame clones, though not all of them. This table holds approximately 65,000 clones, roughly 80% found once. The sequenced material came from peripheral blood. The receptor set was obtained from a woman of 80 years or more with active or convalescent COVID-19.

This clone was recorded once. The chain carries TRBV5-4 and TRBJ1-1, with a possible D match to TRBD1 (5 bases). The CDR3 has 13 amino acids. Looked up from germline, CDR1 is SGHNT and CDR2 is YYREEE (reference sequence). V was cut by 4 bases and J by 1 base, with 8 bases left in between. The CDR3, as DNA: TGTGCCAGCAGCCAGGACACGAACACTGAAGCTTTCTTT. Protein sequence: CASSQDTNTEAFF.

The V gene is TRBV25-1, the J gene TRBJ1-4; TRBD1 might be the D (5 bases). This CDR3 is built from 15 residues. CDR1 MGHDK and CDR2 SYGVNS come from the germline V gene. V was clipped by 5 bases and J by 6 bases, with 16 bases between them. The CDR3: CASSPPGAGDEKLFF. The CDR3 nucleotides are TGTGCCAGCAGTCCCCCCGGGGCGGGGGATGAAAAACTGTTTTTT.

The gene calls are TRBV6-6 and TRBJ2-7; 9 bases agree with TRBD2. The CDR3 extends over 15 amino acids. Losses at the gene ends were 4 bases for V and 1 base for J; bases not matched to a gene: 5. Germline V gene data show CDR1 as MNHNY and CDR2 as SVGAGI (reference sequence). The chain's CDR3 is CASSSSGGPSYEQYF. The CDR3 DNA reads as TGTGCCAGCAGTTCGAGCGGGGGGCCATCCTACGAGCAGTACTTC.

This clone has only one observation. The chain uses TRBV5-1 and TRBJ2-1; 13 positions agree with TRBD2. The J segment lost 6 bases and the V segment lost 0 bases, leaving 3 bases of the junction unmatched. Germline values: CDR1 SGHRS, CDR2 YFSETQ. This CDR3 is 16 amino acids long. CDR3 residues: CASSLAGLAGANEQFF. The CDR3 nucleotides read TGCGCCAGCAGCTTGGCCGGACTAGCGGGGGCCAATGAGCAGTTCTTC.

This clone has a single count. This rearrangement joins TRBV5-6 to TRBJ1-6; no definite D call. Germline values: CDR1 SGHDT, CDR2 YYEEEE. The V gene lost 3 bases and the J gene lost 4 bases, with 17 bases spanning the gap. This CDR3 is 17 amino acids long. The CDR3 reads CASSSLGIQQYNSPLHF. The CDR3 DNA sequence: TGTGCCAGCAGCTCACTAGGGATACAGCAGTATAATTCACCCCTCCACTTT.

This chain connects TRBV15 to TRBJ2-4; TRBD1 aligns across 9 bases. There are 16 residues in the CDR3. The V segment lost 0 bases and the J segment 7 bases; nucleotides outside the gene matches: 7. Per the germline V gene, CDR1 is LNHNV and CDR2 is YYDKDF (reference sequence). The CDR3 protein is CATSRETGTGSNIQYF. The CDR3 DNA reads as TGTGCCACCAGCAGAGAAACCGGGACAGGGAGTAACATTCAGTACTTC.

The rearrangement links TRBV7-2 to TRBJ2-5; TRBD2 agrees at 10 bases. Germline assignment: CDR1 SGHTA and CDR2 FQGNSA. The V gene end was trimmed by 1 base and the J gene end by 4 bases; junction bases not matched to a gene: 3. The CDR3 consists of 15 residues. CDR3 in DNA: TGTGCCAGCAGCTTAGAAGCGGGGGGGCGAGAGACCCAGTACTTC. It yields the protein CASSLEAGGRETQYF. The whole variable domain, remainder taken from reference TRBV7-2 and TRBJ2-5, is GAGVSQSPSNKVTEKGKDVELRCDPISGHTALYWYRQSLGQGLEFLIYFQGNSAPDKSGLPSDRFSAERTGGSVSTLTIQRTQQEDSAVYLCASSLEAGGRETQYFGPGTRLLVL.

The rearrangement uses TRBV4-2 and TRBJ2-2; a possible D gene is TRBD2 (6 bases). Trimming cost V 0 bases and J 3 bases, with 11 bases left between them. CDR1 is LGHNA and CDR2 is YNFKEQ in the germline V gene. The CDR3 contains 16 residues. The CDR3 reads CASSQDHGGDTGELFF. The DNA for the CDR3 is TGTGCCAGCAGCCAAGATCACGGGGGAGACACCGGGGAGCTGTTTTTT.

In this sample, this clone turned up a few times. The chain is built from TRBV27 and TRBJ1-1; 7 positions agree with TRBD1. Germline assignment: CDR1 MNHEY and CDR2 SMNVEV (reference sequence). The junction had 5 bases not matched to a gene; V was cut back by 0 bases and J by 4 bases. The CDR3 runs 15 residues. The CDR3 DNA reads as TGTGCCAGCAGTTTATCGACAGGGAAGAGCACTGAAGCTTTCTTT. This gives the protein CASSLSTGKSTEAFF.

The rearrangement joins TRBV10-2 to TRBJ2-7; perhaps TRBD2 as D (7 bases). This CDR3 is 14 amino acids long. Germline V lookup: CDR1 WSHSY, CDR2 SAAADI. V was cut by 6 bases and J by 2 bases, with 14 bases left in between. CDR3 sequence: CASRGLGGTYEQYF. CDR3 nucleotide sequence: TGCGCCAGCAGAGGACTAGGGGGGACCTACGAGCAGTACTTC.

A single count supports this clone. This chain joins TRBV2 and TRBJ2-5; 7 bases agree with TRBD1. This CDR3 comprises 14 residues. CDR1 is SNHLY, CDR2 FYNNEI, per germline. The V and J ends lost 11 bases and 5 bases, in that order; junction bases with no gene match: 14. CDR3 sequence: CAGRGQSLWETQYF. The CDR3 nucleotides are TGTGCCGGCCGGGGACAGAGCCTATGGGAGACCCAGTACTTC. The full variable domain, completed using reference TRBV2 and TRBJ2-5, is EPEVTQTPSHQVTQMGQEVILRCVPISNHLYFYWYRQILGQKVEFLVSFYNNEISEKSEIFDDQFSVERPDGSNFTLKIRSTKLEDSAMYFCAGRGQSLWETQYFGPGTRLLVL.

The chain combines TRBV6-5 with TRBJ2-3, with 8 bases aligning to TRBD2. The germline V gene has CDR1 MNHEY and CDR2 SVGAGI. V shed 2 bases, J shed 7 bases, and the junction held 5 bases outside the gene matches. The CDR3 has 14 amino acids. The CDR3 sequence is CASSYNGGAYTQYF. The DNA for the CDR3 is TGTGCCAGCAGTTACAACGGGGGGGCTTATACGCAGTATTTT.

This clone was detected only once. The gene calls are TRBV6-5 and TRBJ1-4, with a weak D call TRBD1 (5 bases). V was trimmed by 11 bases and J by 8 bases, leaving 15 bases between them. The CDR3 length is 12 residues. CDR1 MNHEY and CDR2 SVGAGI come from the germline V gene. CDR3 sequence (DNA): TGTGCCTCGCTCCGGGGGGGGGAAAAACTGTTTTTT. Encoded protein: CASLRGGEKLFF.

The CDR3 DNA reads TGTGCCAGCAGGACAGGACTAGCGGGGGCCCGTAAGTACTTC. Translated, it gives CASRTGLAGARKYF. V and J are TRBV2 and TRBJ2-5, with TRBD2 matching over 13 bases. CDR1 is SNHLY and CDR2 is FYNNEI in the germline V gene. V lost 6 bases to trimming and J lost 12 bases; unmatched junction nucleotides: 10. The CDR3 spans 14 residues.

The V and J genes are TRBV5-1 and TRBJ2-7, with a tentative D call TRBD2 (7 bases). This CDR3 region has 14 residues. From germline, CDR1 is SGHRS and CDR2 YFSETQ. Trimming removed 4 bases at V and 2 bases at J, with 13 bases between. CDR3 sequence: CASSPGGGAYEQYF. The CDR3 bases are TGCGCCAGCAGCCCTGGGGGGGGCGCCTACGAGCAGTACTTC.

The rearrangement uses TRBV5-6 and TRBJ2-5, with TRBD1 matching over 8 bases. Germline assignment: CDR1 SGHDT and CDR2 YYEEEE. The CDR3 has 19 amino acids. The junction had 19 bases not matched to a gene; V was cut back by 1 base and J by 5 bases. In DNA, the CDR3 is TGTGCCAGCAGCTTGCTGGGGACGACAGGGGTCGGGAGCTCGGAGACCCAGTACTTC. Translating it yields CASSLLGTTGVGSSETQYF.

This clone was seen at least ten times. The genes are TRBV4-1 and TRBJ1-1; 8 nucleotides line up with TRBD1. From germline, CDR1 is MGHRA and CDR2 YSYEKL. V shed 4 bases, J shed 0 bases, and the junction held 4 bases outside the gene matches. The CDR3 contains 15 residues. CDR3 amino acids: CASSRQQGVNTEAFF. DNA of the CDR3: TGCGCCAGCAGCCGCCAACAGGGGGTGAACACTGAAGCTTTCTTT.

V usage is TRBV11-3 and J usage is TRBJ1-2, with TRBD1 matching 12 bases. V trimming: 4 bases; J trimming: 8 bases; junction bases outside the gene matches: 5. CDR3 length equals 14 residues. Germline CDR1 and CDR2: SGHNT and YENEEA. The CDR3 protein is CASSSGTGGAGYTF. The CDR3 nucleotides read TGTGCCAGCAGCTCCGGGACAGGGGGCGCCGGCTACACCTTC.

J is TRBJ1-2 and V is TRBV3-1 (or the pseudogene TRBV3-2), with D possibly TRBD1 on 5 matching bases. CDR1 and CDR2 (germline): LGHDT, YNNKEL (reference sequence). V was trimmed by 2 bases and J by 7 bases, leaving 14 bases between them. The CDR3 has 14 amino acids. CDR3 DNA: TGTGCCAGCAGCCAATCGTGGCAGGGAGGTGGCTACACCTTC. It specifies CASSQSWQGGGYTF.

The genes are TRBV11-2 and TRBJ1-1, with D perhaps matching TRBD1 (6 bases). CDR3 length: 14 amino acids. Trimming removed 1 base from V and 4 bases from J, with 10 bases in between. CDR1 is SGHAT, CDR2 FQNNGV, per germline. Here the CDR3 reads CASSLAGGATEAFF. The CDR3 DNA is TGTGCCAGCAGCTTAGCCGGGGGGGCCACTGAAGCTTTCTTT.

Only one count was recorded for this clone. The V gene is TRBV2, the J gene TRBJ2-1; weak D call: TRBD1 (6 bases). The V end lost 10 bases, the J end lost 5 bases, and 18 bases lay between the germline ends. This CDR3 spans 14 amino acids. CDR1 and CDR2 from the germline V gene are SNHLY and FYNNEI. The CDR3, as DNA: TGTGCCACCACGATGGGGGCTCTCGACAATGAGCAGTTCTTC. Translating gives CATTMGALDNEQFF.

The sample holds a few counts of this clone. This chain uses TRBV2 with TRBJ1-3; 8 nucleotides line up with TRBD1. Germline loops: CDR1 SNHLY, CDR2 FYNNEI. The CDR3 runs 18 residues. V dropped 5 bases and J dropped 4; count of bases not matched to a gene: 16. The chain's CDR3 is CASSRRPGQVLTGNTIYF. The CDR3, as DNA: TGTGCCAGCAGTCGGCGACCGGGACAGGTTTTAACAGGAAACACCATATATTTT. Based on the CDR3 plus reference TRBV2 and TRBJ1-3, the full variable domain is EPEVTQTPSHQVTQMGQEVILRCVPISNHLYFYWYRQILGQKVEFLVSFYNNEISEKSEIFDDQFSVERPDGSNFTLKIRSTKLEDSAMYFCASSRRPGQVLTGNTIYFGEGSWLTVV.

The rearrangement uses TRBV30 and TRBJ2-1; the match to TRBD1 covers 9 bases. Germline CDR1 reads GTSNPN; CDR2 reads SVGIG (reference sequence). CDR3 length: 14 residues. V shed 3 bases and J 2 bases; nucleotides not matched to a gene: 2. The CDR3 region is CAWRDRGPYNEQFF. The CDR3 region has the DNA TGTGCCTGGAGGGACAGGGGCCCCTACAATGAGCAGTTCTTC.

This clone was counted only a few times. This chain uses TRBV5-1 with TRBJ2-6; TRBD1 might be the D (5 bases). The V and J ends lost 4 bases and 2 bases respectively, with 13 bases between them. Germline V gene data show CDR1 as SGHRS and CDR2 as YFSETQ. This CDR3 is 16 amino acids long. CDR3 sequence (DNA): TGCGCCAGCAGCGACCAGACAGAAGCTGGGGCCAACGTCCTGACTTTC. Encoded protein: CASSDQTEAGANVLTF.

V and J are TRBV7-3 and TRBJ2-5; 8 bases map to TRBD1. From germline, CDR1 is SGHTA and CDR2 FQGTGA. J was trimmed by 4 bases and V by 5 bases; bases with no gene match: 6. The CDR3 totals 14 residues. The CDR3 DNA follows: TGTGCCAGCAGCCAAAAGACAGGGGTAGAGACCCAGTACTTC. Its translation is CASSQKTGVETQYF.

The rearrangement links TRBV5-1 to TRBJ2-7, with a tentative D call TRBD2 (5 bases). Trimming left V 4 bases short and J 4 bases short, with 15 bases between. The CDR3 runs to 14 residues. Germline lookup yields CDR1 SGHRS and CDR2 YFSETQ. For the CDR3, the DNA is TGCGCCAGCAGCCGTTCGGACGGCGGGTACGAGCAGTACTTC. Translated, it gives CASSRSDGGYEQYF.

This clone was counted once. CDR3 nucleotides: TGTGCCAGCAGCTTGGGGACAGGGGGCAGGAGTACTAATGAAAAACTGTTTTTT. Translation gives CASSLGTGGRSTNEKLFF. The V call is TRBV5-5, the J call TRBJ1-4, with 11 bases fitting TRBD1. CDR3 length equals 18 residues. The germline gives CDR1 SGHKS, CDR2 YYEKEE (reference sequence). Trimming at V came to 0 bases and at J to 2 bases, leaving 6 bases not matched to a gene.

The chain joins TRBV10-3 to TRBJ1-1, with D hard to call. Germline V gene data show CDR1 as ENHRY and CDR2 as SYGVKD. V was clipped by 1 base and J by 4 bases, with 10 bases between them. This CDR3 has 14 residues. CDR3 sequence reads: CAISELGSATEAFF. The CDR3 DNA sequence: TGTGCCATCAGTGAGTTAGGCAGCGCCACTGAAGCTTTCTTT.